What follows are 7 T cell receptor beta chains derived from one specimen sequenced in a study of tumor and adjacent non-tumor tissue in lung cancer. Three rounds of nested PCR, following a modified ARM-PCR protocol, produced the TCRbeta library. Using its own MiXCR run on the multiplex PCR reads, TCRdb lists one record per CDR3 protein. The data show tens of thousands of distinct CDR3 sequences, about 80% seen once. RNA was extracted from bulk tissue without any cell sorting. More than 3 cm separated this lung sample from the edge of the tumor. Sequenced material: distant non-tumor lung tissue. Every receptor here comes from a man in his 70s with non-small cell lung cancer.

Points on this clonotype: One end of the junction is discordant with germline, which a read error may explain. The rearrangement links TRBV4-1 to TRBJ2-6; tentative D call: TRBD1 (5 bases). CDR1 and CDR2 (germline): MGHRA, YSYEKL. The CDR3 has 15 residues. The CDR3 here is CASSQYTGGASVLTF. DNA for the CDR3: TGCGCCAGCAGCCAATATACAGGTGGGGCCAGCGTCCTGACTTTC.

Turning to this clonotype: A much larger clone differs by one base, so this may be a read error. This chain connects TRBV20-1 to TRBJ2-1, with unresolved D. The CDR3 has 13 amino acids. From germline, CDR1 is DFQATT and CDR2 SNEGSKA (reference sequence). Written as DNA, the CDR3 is TGCAATGCCGAGCCTCCGTGGTACAATGAGCAGTTCTTC. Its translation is CNAEPPWYNEQFF.

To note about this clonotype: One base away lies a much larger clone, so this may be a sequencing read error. The CDR3 is CASRRGTLTEAFF. The DNA for the CDR3 is TGCGCCAGCAGGAGGGGGACACTGACTGAAGCTTTCTTT. This chain joins TRBV4-1 and TRBJ1-1; TRBD1 is a possible D gene (6 bases). With 6 bases removed from V and 5 bases from J, the gap between germline ends came to 13 bases. The germline V gene has CDR1 MGHRA and CDR2 YSYEKL. This CDR3 is 13 amino acids long.

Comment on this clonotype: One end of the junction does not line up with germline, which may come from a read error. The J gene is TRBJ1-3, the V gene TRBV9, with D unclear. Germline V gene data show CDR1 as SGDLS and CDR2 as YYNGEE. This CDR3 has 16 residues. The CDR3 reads CASGVDNRHSGNTIYF. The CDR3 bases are TGTGCCAGCGGCGTAGACAACAGACACTCTGGAAACACAATATATTTT. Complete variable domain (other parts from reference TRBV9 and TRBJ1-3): DSGVTQTPKHLITATGQRVTLRCSPRSGDLSVYWYQQSLDQGLQFLIQYYNGEERAKGNILERFSAQQFPDLHSELNLSSLELGDSALYFCASGVDNRHSGNTIYFGEGSWLTVV.

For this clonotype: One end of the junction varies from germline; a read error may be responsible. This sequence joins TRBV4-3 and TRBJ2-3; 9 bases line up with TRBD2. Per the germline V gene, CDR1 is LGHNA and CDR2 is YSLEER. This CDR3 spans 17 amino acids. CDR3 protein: CASSQDGPSGISDTQYF. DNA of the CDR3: TGCGCCAGCAGCCAAGATGGGCCTAGCGGGATATCAGACACGCAGTATTTT.

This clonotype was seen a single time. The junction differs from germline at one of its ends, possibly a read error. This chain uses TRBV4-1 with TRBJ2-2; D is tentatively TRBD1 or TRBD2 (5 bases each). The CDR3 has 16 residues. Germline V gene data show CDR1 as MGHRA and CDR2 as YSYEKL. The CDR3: CASGPVVLTVTGELFF. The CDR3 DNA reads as TGCGCCAGCGGCCCGGTGGTATTGACAGTCACCGGGGAGCTGTTTTTC.

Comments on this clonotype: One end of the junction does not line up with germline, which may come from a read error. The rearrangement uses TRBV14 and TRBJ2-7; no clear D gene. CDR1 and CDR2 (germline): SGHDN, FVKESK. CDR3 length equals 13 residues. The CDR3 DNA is TGTGCCAGCAACCAAGGGTATGCTGACGAACAGTACTTC. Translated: CASNQGYADEQYF.